Listed below are T cell receptor beta chains from one sample, sequenced in a study of cytomegalovirus exposure and HLA in healthy donors. Assay used: immunoSEQ multiplex PCR; TCRdb lists only in-frame clones, some missing. Of around 180,000 clones in the sample, about four fifths were seen once. Material for sequencing was PBMCs. Receptors originate from a woman between 25 and 40 years old in good health and CMV-seropositive. CDR3s include the opening cysteine and the closing phenylalanine or tryptophan. A D gene is named only where the DNA matches it firmly. A clone size is listed for some rows: how often the clone was seen (once, few, many), or a class if it is expanded.

>TRBV4-3|TRBD1|few|TRBJ2-3
TGCGCCAGCAGCCAAGTTACCCAGGGGGCAGCAGATACGCAGTATTTT
CASSQVTQGAADTQYF
>TRBV11-2|-|once|TRBJ2-2
TGTGCCAGCAGCTTAGTAACGGGCGGGGAGCTGTTTTTT
CASSLVTGGELFF
>TRBV10-2|TRBD1|-|TRBJ1-5
TGCGCCAGCGGCCGGGACAGGGCTAGCAATCAGCCCCAGCATTTT
CASGRDRASNQPQHF
>TRBV5-8|TRBD2|few|TRBJ2-2
TGTGCCAGCAGCCACCGGACTAGTCCGGCCGGGGAGCTGTTTTTT
CASSHRTSPAGELFF
>TRBV7-9|-|-|TRBJ2-7
TGTGCCAGCAGCTTAGATCTCGGGGTCTCCGAGCAGTACTTC
CASSLDLGVSEQYF
>TRBV5-4|-|-|TRBJ1-2
TGTGCCAGCAGCCCTACGCTGGGGGCGATACACTATGGCTACACCTTC
CASSPTLGAIHYGYTF
>TRBV6-5|-|-|TRBJ2-7
TGTGCCAGCCACGCAGCGGAGACCTCCTACGAGCAGTACTTC
CASHAAETSYEQYF
>TRBV2|TRBD1|-|TRBJ1-2
TGTGCCAGCAGGACAGGGGGTGGCCTTTATGGCTACACCTTC
CASRTGGGLYGYTF
>TRBV5-6|TRBD2|-|TRBJ2-1
TGTGCCAGCAGCTTTCCTAGCGGGGGCTACAATGAGCAGTTCTTC
CASSFPSGGYNEQFF
>TRBV9|TRBD1|-|TRBJ2-1
TGTGCCAGCAAACGGGACAGGGGGCAGCACAATGAGCAGTTCTTC
CASKRDRGQHNEQFF
>TRBV19|-|-|TRBJ1-1
TGTGCCAGTAGCTCCATTGCGTGGAAGGGAGCTGAGAACACTGAAGCTTTCTTT
CASSSIAWKGAENTEAFF
>TRBV2|-|-|TRBJ2-1
TGTGCCAGCGCGGGGTATGAGCAGTTCTTC
CASAGYEQFF
>TRBV4-3|TRBD1|-|TRBJ1-1
TGCGCCAGCAGCCTCGGCGGGACAGGGGCTTTCTTT
CASSLGGTGAFF
>TRBV7-9|TRBD2|-|TRBJ2-3
TGTGCCAGCAGCTTAGTAAATGTCGGCGGGAGAGGATATCCAGATACGCAGTATTTT
CASSLVNVGGRGYPDTQYF
>TRBV5-6|-|-|TRBJ2-5
TGTGCCAGCTCAGCGGGTGACAGACAAGAGACCCAGTACTTC
CASSAGDRQETQYF
>TRBV7-9|-|-|TRBJ1-1
TGTGCCGGCAGAGACAGATACACTGAAGCTTTCTTT
CAGRDRYTEAFF
>TRBV5-1|TRBD1|-|TRBJ1-4
TGCGCCAGCAGCTTGGCGGACAGGGGGCGTGAAAAACTGTTTTTT
CASSLADRGREKLFF
>TRBV7-2|TRBD1|-|TRBJ1-2
TGTGCCAGCACCACGACAGGGAGCACCTATGGCTACACCTTC
CASTTTGSTYGYTF
>TRBV6-5|TRBD2|once|TRBJ2-1
TGTGCCAGCAGGAGCGGGAGTCATGACAATGAGCAGTTCTTC
CASRSGSHDNEQFF
>TRBV5-4|TRBD1|-|TRBJ2-7
TGTGCCAGCAGCCCCGTCCCGACAGGGGGCTTCTACGAGCAGTACTTC
CASSPVPTGGFYEQYF
>TRBV28|TRBD1|-|TRBJ2-7
TGTGCCAGCAGTTTAGGGACAGCCGGTACCTACGAGCAGTACTTC
CASSLGTAGTYEQYF
>TRBV28|TRBD2|-|TRBJ2-1
TGTGCCAGCAGTTTACCCGGGACTAGCGGGCCAAACAATGAGCAGTTCTTC
CASSLPGTSGPNNEQFF
>TRBV18|TRBD1|-|TRBJ1-1
TGTGCCAGCTCACCGGGGACAGGGGGTACTGAAGCTTTCTTT
CASSPGTGGTEAFF
>TRBV4-3|-|-|TRBJ1-5
TGCGCCAGCAGCCAAGATCGGAGCAGTAATCAGCCCCAGCATTTT
CASSQDRSSNQPQHF
>TRBV5-6|-|few|TRBJ2-7
TGTGCCAGCACCCTTTGGGGGACTTATTCCTACGAGCAGTACTTC
CASTLWGTYSYEQYF
>TRBV10-3|TRBD2|-|TRBJ2-2
TGTGCCATCGGGGAGGGAGGGGAGCTGTTTTTT
CAIGEGGELFF
>TRBV7-2|TRBD1|-|TRBJ2-5
TGTGCCAGCAGCCTAGGGGGCGTGGTGGAGACCCAGTACTTC
CASSLGGVVETQYF
>TRBV14|TRBD2|-|TRBJ2-5
TGTGCCAGCAGCCAAGCGGGGGGGCTGGGAGAGACCCAGTACTTC
CASSQAGGLGETQYF
>TRBV4-1|-|-|TRBJ1-1
TGCGCCAGCAGCCCAGAACATCTTCCGATGAACACTGAAGCTTTCTTT
CASSPEHLPMNTEAFF
>TRBV29-1|TRBD1|few|TRBJ2-7
TGCAGCGTTGAGGGGGGACAGGGGGTCGAGCAGTACTTC
CSVEGGQGVEQYF
>TRBV28|TRBD1|-|TRBJ2-7
TGTGCCAGCAGTCCCGGGACAGGGCAACACGAGCAGTACTTC
CASSPGTGQHEQYF
>TRBV2|-|-|TRBJ1-1
TGTGCCAGCTTGGCAGAACGTGAAGCTTTCTTT
CASLAEREAFF
>TRBV7-2|TRBD1|-|TRBJ2-1
TGTGCCAGCAGCGCCGACAGGGGACTGATCAATGAGCAGTTCTTC
CASSADRGLINEQFF
>TRBV4-3|-|few|TRBJ1-4
TGCGCCAGCAGCCAAGATATGGCGAACGGGGAAAAACTGTTTTTT
CASSQDMANGEKLFF
>TRBV19|-|-|TRBJ2-7
TGTGCCAGTAGTCTAATAGAGGGCGAGCAGTACTTC
CASSLIEGEQYF
>TRBV5-1|-|-|TRBJ1-1
TGCGCCAGCAGCTTGGCCGGGTGGAACACTGAAGCTTTCTTT
CASSLAGWNTEAFF
>TRBV7-9|TRBD1|few|TRBJ1-6
TGTGCCAGCAGCTTAGCCGGGACAGGCTATAATTCACCCCTCCACTTT
CASSLAGTGYNSPLHF
>TRBV5-1|-|-|TRBJ2-1
TGCGCCAGCAGCTTCAACAATAACAATGAGCAGTTCTTC
CASSFNNNNEQFF
>TRBV2|-|-|TRBJ2-7
TGTGCCAGCAGTGACGTTTTCAGAACCTACGAGCAGTACTTC
CASSDVFRTYEQYF
>TRBV9|-|-|TRBJ1-6
TGTGCCAGCAGCGTACGGGTTAATTCACCCCTCCACTTT
CASSVRVNSPLHF
>TRBV7-9|TRBD1|-|TRBJ1-3
TGTGCCAGCAGCTTAGGACAGGGTGGTGGAAACACCATATATTTT
CASSLGQGGGNTIYF
>TRBV6-5|-|-|TRBJ1-2
TGTGCCAGCAGTTACTCTACCACTATATATGGCTACACCTTC
CASSYSTTIYGYTF
>TRBV9|-|-|TRBJ1-5
TGTGCCAGCAGCCAGACAGGATATAGCAATCAGCCCCAGCATTTT
CASSQTGYSNQPQHF
>TRBV5-4|TRBD1|-|TRBJ2-3
TGTGCCAGCAGCTTGGAAGGACAGGGGGCAGATACGCAGTATTTT
CASSLEGQGADTQYF
>TRBV18|TRBD1|-|TRBJ1-5
TGTGCCAGCTCACTTACCGGACAGGGTACGGTGCGGCCCCAGCATTTT
CASSLTGQGTVRPQHF
>TRBV11-2|-|once|TRBJ2-5
TGTGCCAGCAGCCCCGGGACTTCGGGGCCAAAGACCCAGTACTTC
CASSPGTSGPKTQYF
>TRBV19|-|-|TRBJ1-1
TGTGCCAGTAGAACGACAGGTCTCGGAGCTTTCTTT
CASRTTGLGAFF
>TRBV7-9|-|-|TRBJ1-4
TGTGCCAGCAGCTTGCTCCCAGGGGATAATGAAAAACTGTTTTTT
CASSLLPGDNEKLFF
>TRBV7-9|TRBD2|-|TRBJ2-1
TGTGCCAGCAGCCCGGGACTAGCGGACTACAATGAGCAGTTCTTC
CASSPGLADYNEQFF
>TRBV19|TRBD1|-|TRBJ2-1
TGTGCCTGCCAGGGACAGGGGATATACAATGAGCAGTTCTTC
CACQGQGIYNEQFF
>TRBV4-3|-|few|TRBJ1-1
TGCGCCAGCAGCCAAGTCTTAGGGGCCGACACTGAAGCTTTCTTT
CASSQVLGADTEAFF
>TRBV7-9|TRBD2|-|TRBJ2-1
TGTGCCAGCAGCCCGCCGAGCGGGGGACTCTACAATGAGCAGTTCTTC
CASSPPSGGLYNEQFF